Included here is one TCR beta chain sequence, with context. Its antigen is not identified. Here immunoSEQ multiplex PCR was the method, and the copy in TCRdb shows in-frame clones only, minus some. The data show 120,000 to 150,000 clones, about 87% seen once. The sample belongs to a study of T cell responses to AZD1222 COVID-19 vaccine. Study-wide results and caveats: Epitopes outside B.1.351 and B.1.1.7 mutated regions reportedly drew nearly half of spike TCRs.

Germline loops: CDR1 LGHDT, CDR2 YNNKEL (reference sequence). CDR3 size: 16 residues. V lost 4 bases to trimming and J lost 5 bases; unmatched junction nucleotides: 10. J is TRBJ1-1 and V is TRBV3-1 (or the pseudogene TRBV3-2); TRBD1 agrees at 10 bases. This specimen consisted of peripheral blood, obtained on day 0 of AZD1222 vaccination. The receptor comes from an adult in good health. The CDR3 loop reads CASSPWTGGQRTEAFF. Written as DNA, the CDR3 is TGTGCCAGCAGCCCCTGGACAGGGGGTCAAAGAACTGAAGCTTTCTTT.